This note documents a single TCR beta chain sequence. Its antigen is unknown. The data belong to a study of Ad26.COV2.S vaccination and SARS-CoV-2 variants. Study in general: Donor allocation was to the COV1001 Ad26.COV2.S trial arm.

The sample's treatment: 19 received Ad26.COV2.S at low or high dose, single or two shots; several received placebo; per-sample allocation not given. Day 63 after the first injection of vaccine or placebo was the sampling time. V was trimmed by 5 bases and J by 11 bases, leaving 17 bases between them. Per germline, CDR1 MNHEY and CDR2 SMNVEV (reference sequence). CDR3 length equals 13 residues. Repertoires were generated with immunoSEQ multiplex PCR, while TCRdb's copy carries only in-frame clones and drops some. This repertoire shows over 400,000 clones, about 90% found once; its top ten account for less than 4.5%. General observations from the study: Using TCR breadth and depth analyses may have led to underestimated total T cell responses. Non-spike TCR breadth did not differ much between vaccine and placebo recipients.

The chain carries TRBV27 and TRBJ2-3, with a possible D match to TRBD2 (5 bases). This receptor was taken from a person aged 18-60 years who received the Ad26.COV2.S COVID-19 vaccine or a placebo. The sample was peripheral blood, taken in a trial of Ad26.COV2.S vaccine versus placebo. This CDR3 reads CASSPRLRREQYF. The CDR3 DNA reads TGTGCCAGCAGTCCGCGATTACGCCGGGAGCAGTATTTT.